This entry describes one TCR beta chain. Its antigen is undetermined. The data derive from a study of T cell responses to AZD1222 COVID-19 vaccine. General study points: Donors were chiefly white British, with a greater number of females, and clonal diversity was perhaps underestimated. Only six or seven AZD1222 recipients were seropositive at baseline. Vaccine-associated CD4 TCRs spanned spike, dominant at 160-218 and 743-854. The reported proportion of spike-specific TCRs targeting unmutated variant regions was nearly half.

There are 19 residues in the CDR3. Sequencing was performed with immunoSEQ multiplex PCR; in TCRdb, only in-frame clones are kept and a portion is missing. The sample carries 80,000 or so clones, approximately 85% recorded once. The V gene is TRBV21-1, the J gene TRBJ2-1; TRBD2, as called in the table, went unchecked against the DNA. TRBV21-1 is recorded as a pseudogene. The receptor comes from an adult in good health. This specimen consisted of peripheral blood, obtained on day 0 of MenACWY control vaccination. The CDR3 sequence: CASSSGRNPDWSSYNEQFF. The CDR3 nucleotides are TGTGCCAGCAGCAGCGGAAGAAACCCAGATTGGAGCTCCTACAATGAGCAGTTCTTC.